The 24 T cell receptor beta chains below were found in one sample sequenced in a study of shared clonotypes between healthy human individuals. TCRdb's copy holds only in-frame clones and misses some; the assay was immunoSEQ multiplex PCR. The sample holds some 580,000 clones, roughly 98% seen once. Naive CD8 cells were CD45RO-negative, positively selected for CCR7, excluding terminally differentiated effector memory CD45RA+ cells. Sequencing was carried out using naive CD8+ T cells sorted from blood. These receptors originate from a man aged 30 to 39 in good health.

This chain connects TRBV11-2 to TRBJ2-7; D is uncertain. Germline CDR1 reads SGHAT; CDR2 reads FQNNGV. V dropped 5 bases and J dropped 2 bases, with 7 bases sitting between them. CDR3 length equals 12 residues. CDR3 loop: CASSPGPYEQYF. CDR3 sequence (DNA): TGTGCCAGCAGCCCCGGACCCTACGAGCAGTACTTC. The full variable domain, with the rest looked up from reference TRBV11-2 and TRBJ2-7, is EAGVAQSPRYKIIEKRQSVAFWCNPISGHATLYWYQQILGQGPKLLIQFQNNGVVDDSQLPKDRFSAERLKGVDSTLKIQPAKLEDSAVYLCASSPGPYEQYFGPGTRLTVT.

The V call is TRBV6-1, the J call TRBJ2-7, with 10 bases lining up with TRBD1. Losses at the gene ends were 3 bases for V and 2 bases for J; bases not matched to a gene: 10. Germline loops: CDR1 MNHNS, CDR2 SASEGT. CDR3 length equals 17 residues. Here the CDR3 reads CASSDRDRGLQTYEQYF. For the CDR3, the DNA is TGTGCCAGCAGTGACCGGGACAGGGGTCTCCAGACCTACGAGCAGTACTTC.

As to this clone: Compared with germline, one end of the junction differs, possibly owing to a read error. Other DNA sequences of this sample code for an identical CDR3. The rearrangement joins TRBV28 to TRBJ2-7, with no clear D. The germline V gene has CDR1 MDHEN and CDR2 SYDVKM. The CDR3 is 12 residues long. The CDR3 protein is CASSFGSSEQYF. CDR3 DNA: TGTGCCAGCAGTTTTGGCTCCTCCGAGCAGTACTTC.

The V call is TRBV7-9, the J call TRBJ2-5; 8 nucleotides align to TRBD2. Losses at the gene ends were 5 bases for V and 1 base for J; bases not matched to a gene: 9. The germline CDR1 and CDR2 sequences are SEHNR and FQNEAQ (reference sequence). CDR3 length equals 16 residues. CDR3 DNA: TGTGCCAGCAGCATACTAGCGGAGGCGGGCCAAGAGACCCAGTACTTC. This gives the protein CASSILAEAGQETQYF.

This sequence joins TRBV28 and TRBJ2-3, with D perhaps TRBD1 or TRBD2 (5 bases each). The germline V gene encodes CDR1 MDHEN and CDR2 SYDVKM. The CDR3 spans 18 residues. Trimming removed 2 bases at V and 2 bases at J, with 20 bases between. The CDR3 DNA reads TGTGCCAGCAGTTTAGGTGGGGGTGAGTCCGATTCCACAGATACGCAGTATTTT. Amino acid sequence: CASSLGGGESDSTDTQYF. Complete variable domain (other parts from reference TRBV28 and TRBJ2-3): DVKVTQSSRYLVKRTGEKVFLECVQDMDHENMFWYRQDPGLGLRLIYFSYDVKMKEKGDIPEGYSVSREKKERFSLILESASTNQTSMYLCASSLGGGESDSTDTQYFGPGTRLTVL.

Comments on this clone: Other DNA sequences in this specimen translate into the identical CDR3. The chain combines TRBV9 with TRBJ2-7; D remains unclear. Germline lookup yields CDR1 SGDLS and CDR2 YYNGEE. This CDR3 spans 13 amino acids. The V end was cut by 0 bases, the J end by 0 bases, with 4 bases between. CDR3 nucleotide sequence: TGTGCCAGCAGCGTAGACAGCTCCTACGAGCAGTACTTC. It translates to CASSVDSSYEQYF.

This chain joins TRBV6-4 and TRBJ2-1, with D possibly matching TRBD1 (6 bases). Germline V gene data show CDR1 as MRHNA and CDR2 as SNTAGT. V gave up 2 bases and J gave up 10 bases, with 9 bases separating them. There are 12 residues in the CDR3. DNA of the CDR3: TGTGCCAGCAGTGACGGGGGCAGGGAGCAGTTCTTC. This sequence encodes CASSDGGREQFF.

The CDR3: CASSLRLSGTSVNYEQYF. CDR3 coding DNA: TGTGCCAGCAGCTTACGTCTCTCCGGGACTAGCGTGAACTACGAGCAGTACTTC. The V and J genes are TRBV7-8 and TRBJ2-7, with 10 bases that match TRBD2. Looked up from germline, CDR1 is SGHVS and CDR2 is FQNEAQ. V trimming: 2 bases; J trimming: 3 bases; junction bases outside the gene matches: 13. This CDR3 contains 18 residues.

This chain joins TRBV28 and TRBJ2-7; 9 bases fit TRBD1. Losses at the gene ends were 5 bases for V and 3 bases for J; bases not matched to a gene: 11. The length of the CDR3 is 16 residues. CDR1 is MDHEN, CDR2 SYDVKM, per germline. This CDR3 reads CASSLSPGTGIYEQYF. The DNA of the CDR3 is TGTGCCAGCAGTCTCAGCCCGGGGACAGGGATCTACGAGCAGTACTTC.

The chain joins TRBV9 to TRBJ2-1; no clear D gene. CDR3 length: 14 residues. Trimming pared 0 bases from V and 9 bases from J, leaving 13 bases between. Looked up from germline, CDR1 is SGDLS and CDR2 is YYNGEE. In DNA form, the CDR3 reads TGTGCCAGCAGCGTAGACTGGCTGGTCCTTGAGCAGTTCTTC. Translating gives CASSVDWLVLEQFF.

The chain employs TRBV5-1 and TRBJ1-1; possibly TRBD1 for D (5 bases). The CDR3 contains 15 residues. V lost 4 bases, J lost 7 bases, and 20 bases lay in between. Germline-derived CDR1 and CDR2 are SGHRS and YFSETQ. In DNA form, the CDR3 reads TGCGCCAGCAGCACCTCGGAGGGGTATGAGGGTGAAGCTTTCTTT. Its protein is CASSTSEGYEGEAFF.

The chain employs TRBV27 and TRBJ1-4, with TRBD1 identical over 8 bases. The CDR3 runs to 19 residues. Losses at the gene ends were 3 bases for V and 8 bases for J; bases not matched to a gene: 20. Per germline, CDR1 MNHEY and CDR2 SMNVEV (reference sequence). CDR3 in amino acids: CASSFLRTGRGIFGEKLFF. Here the CDR3 DNA reads TGTGCCAGCAGTTTCCTCAGGACAGGGAGGGGCATATTTGGGGAAAAACTGTTTTTT.

CDR3 in DNA: TGCAGCTCTTTACGGCTGTATGGCTACACCTTC. Translation: CSSLRLYGYTF. The rearrangement joins TRBV29-1 to TRBJ1-2; no definite D call. This CDR3 contains 11 residues. Germline V gene sequence: CDR1 SQVTM, CDR2 ANQGSEA. The germline V and J ends were trimmed by 8 bases and 5 bases, with 12 bases remaining between them.

This sequence joins TRBV19 and TRBJ2-5; D may be TRBD1 (6 bases). This CDR3 comprises 15 residues. Trimming shortened V by 7 bases and J by 2 bases, and 17 bases separated the two germline ends. The germline V gene has CDR1 LNHDA and CDR2 SQIVND (reference sequence). This CDR3 reads CASNSKDSKQETQYF. CDR3 in DNA: TGTGCCAGTAACTCAAAGGACAGTAAGCAAGAGACCCAGTACTTC.

This clone was picked up one time. J is TRBJ2-1 and V is TRBV2; D ambiguous. The CDR3 runs 10 residues. The ends were cut back, 3 bases at V and 9 bases at J, with 3 bases in the middle. Per the germline V gene, CDR1 is SNHLY and CDR2 is FYNNEI. For the CDR3, the DNA is TGTGCCAGCAGTGATCTTGAGCAGTTCTTC. It codes for CASSDLEQFF.

A remark on this clone: Other DNA sequences in the same sample also yield this CDR3. The genes are TRBV15 and TRBJ2-1; D not resolved. This CDR3 comprises 13 residues. V lost 1 base, J lost 3 bases, and 4 bases lay in between. Germline V gene sequence: CDR1 LNHNV, CDR2 YYDKDF (reference sequence). The CDR3 DNA sequence: TGTGCCACCAGCAGAGTCAACTACAATGAGCAGTTCTTC. This gives the protein CATSRVNYNEQFF.

In regard to this clone: Other DNA sequences in this specimen translate into the identical CDR3. The chain couples TRBV19 to TRBJ2-7; D possibly corresponds to TRBD2 (5 bases). Looked up from germline, CDR1 is LNHDA and CDR2 is SQIVND (reference sequence). V gave up 3 bases and J gave up 3 bases, with 12 bases separating them. The CDR3 length is 14 residues. CDR3 protein: CASSISSGNYEQYF. The CDR3 DNA reads as TGTGCCAGTAGTATCTCCAGCGGCAACTACGAGCAGTACTTC.

The chain uses TRBV27 and TRBJ2-3; 10 bases match TRBD2. The CDR3 spans 16 residues. V lost 6 bases, J lost 0 bases, and 6 bases stayed unmatched. The germline V gene has CDR1 MNHEY and CDR2 SMNVEV (reference sequence). CDR3 in DNA: TGTGCCAGCAGACAAACTAGCGGGGCAAGCACAGATACGCAGTATTTT. Its translation: CASRQTSGASTDTQYF.

The CDR3 spells CAISAQGKAYEQYF. DNA for the CDR3: TGTGCCATCAGTGCCCAGGGTAAGGCCTACGAGCAGTACTTC. The gene calls are TRBV10-3 and TRBJ2-7; D may be TRBD1 (5 bases). The CDR3 extends over 14 amino acids. V dropped 4 bases and J dropped 2 bases, with 12 bases sitting between them. Germline values: CDR1 ENHRY, CDR2 SYGVKD.

This chain joins TRBV6-5 and TRBJ2-5; 7 nucleotides agree with TRBD1. Trimming cost V 2 bases and J 3 bases; bases outside gene matches: 9. CDR3 length: 16 residues. Germline V gene data show CDR1 as MNHEY and CDR2 as SVGAGI. Written as DNA, the CDR3 is TGTGCCAGCAGTTACATTCCCGGGACAGAAAAAGAGACCCAGTACTTC. This codes for CASSYIPGTEKETQYF.

In DNA form, the CDR3 reads TGTGCCAGCAGCTTACCTCAGAACAATGAGCAGTTCTTC. This sequence encodes CASSLPQNNEQFF. This chain uses TRBV7-2 with TRBJ2-1; D gene unclear. The germline CDR1 and CDR2 sequences are SGHTA and FQGNSA. The V gene lost 2 bases and the J gene lost 5 bases, with 7 bases spanning the gap. The CDR3 spans 13 residues.

The gene calls are TRBV7-9 and TRBJ2-7, with TRBD1 matching 9 bases. V trimming: 3 bases; J trimming: 6 bases; junction bases outside the gene matches: 6. There are 14 residues in the CDR3. Germline loops: CDR1 SEHNR, CDR2 FQNEAQ (reference sequence). CDR3 sequence (DNA): TGTGCCAGCAGCTTCCCTGGGACAGGGACCGAGCAGTACTTC. It is translated as CASSFPGTGTEQYF. Complete variable domain (other parts from reference TRBV7-9 and TRBJ2-7): DTGVSQNPRHKITKRGQNVTFRCDPISEHNRLYWYRQTLGQGPEFLTYFQNEAQLEKSRLLSDRFSAERPKGSFSTLEIQRTEQGDSAMYLCASSFPGTGTEQYFGPGTRLTVT.

The chain uses TRBV29-1 and TRBJ2-5; 10 nucleotides line up with TRBD2. Germline V gene sequence: CDR1 SQVTM, CDR2 ANQGSEA. V was clipped by 7 bases and J by 4 bases; unmatched bases: 12. CDR3 length equals 15 residues. The CDR3 sequence: CSAWTVAGGLETQYF. The CDR3, as DNA: TGCAGCGCCTGGACCGTAGCGGGAGGATTAGAGACCCAGTACTTC.

This sequence joins TRBV7-8 and TRBJ1-1, with D possibly being TRBD1 (6 bases). Germline V gene sequence: CDR1 SGHVS, CDR2 FQNEAQ. This CDR3 is 14 amino acids long. V lost 5 bases and J lost 5, with 15 bases in between. The CDR3 loop is CASSLLMRGTEAFF. CDR3 DNA: TGTGCCAGCAGCCTACTAATGAGGGGGACTGAAGCTTTCTTT.